These T cell receptor beta chains were read from a single sample in a study of cytomegalovirus exposure and HLA in healthy donors. Assay used: immunoSEQ multiplex PCR; TCRdb lists only in-frame clones, some missing. Of under 50,000 clones in the sample, about 90% were seen once. What was sequenced was PBMCs. The origin of the receptors is a woman aged 40 to 55 in good health and CMV-seropositive. Each CDR3 is given with its conserved first and last residue. Fields, in order: clone size, J gene, V gene, D gene, CDR3 DNA, CDR3 protein. D genes are given only for firm matches. Clone size is stated in some rows and not others, as once, few, many or a class when expanded.

.,TRBJ2-7,TRBV10-3,TRBD2,TGTGCCATCAGTGAGTACGGGACTAGCGTAACCTACGAGCAGTACTTC,CAISEYGTSVTYEQYF
.,TRBJ2-6,TRBV5-1,.,TGCGCCAGCACCCTTTCTTTCAGAAGCTCTGGGGCCAACGTCCTGACTTTC,CASTLSFRSSGANVLTF
.,TRBJ1-6,TRBV30,.,TGTGCCTCCAGGGTAACAAGCTCCTATAATTCACCCCTCCACTTT,CASRVTSSYNSPLHF
few,TRBJ2-1,TRBV5-1,.,TGCGCCAGCAGCTCCGGAAGCGGAAACTACAATGAGCAGTTCTTC,CASSSGSGNYNEQFF
.,TRBJ2-3,TRBV10-3,TRBD2,TGTGCCATCAGTGGTGGCCCTAGCGGGGGGGCAGATACGCAGTATTTT,CAISGGPSGGADTQYF
few,TRBJ2-1,TRBV23-1,.,TGCGCCAGATTTAGCGTCGATGAGCAGTTCTTC,CARFSVDEQFF
.,TRBJ2-1,TRBV30,TRBD2,TGTGCCTGGGGACTAGGTGGGATGCCGCAGTTCTTC,CAWGLGGMPQFF
once,TRBJ2-7,TRBV14,.,TGTGCCAGCAGCCAAGAGGACTTTCCCTCCTACGAGCAGTACTTC,CASSQEDFPSYEQYF
.,TRBJ2-1,TRBV27,.,TGTGCCAGCAGTTTAAAGGGGGGGTCCGCGGGAGCCGGTGAGCAGTTCTTC,CASSLKGGSAGAGEQFF
few,TRBJ2-3,TRBV28,TRBD2,TGTGCCAGCGGTTCCAGGGGGACTAGCGGGAGACTAGTCTCAACAGATACGCAGTATTTT,CASGSRGTSGRLVSTDTQYF
.,TRBJ2-6,TRBV5-1,.,TGCGCCAGCAGGGTGACAGGCGCCGTAGGGGCCAACGTCCTGACTTTC,CASRVTGAVGANVLTF
once,TRBJ1-4,TRBV5-1,TRBD1,TGCGCCAGCAGCCAGAACAGGGGTGAAAAACTGTTTTTT,CASSQNRGEKLFF
.,TRBJ2-3,TRBV7-2,.,TGTGCCAGCAGCTTAGCGGGGCCCCCGGATACGCAGTATTTT,CASSLAGPPDTQYF
.,TRBJ1-1,TRBV5-1,TRBD1,TGCGCCAGCAGCAAGGACGGACAGGGGAACACTGAAGCTTTCTTT,CASSKDGQGNTEAFF
.,TRBJ2-3,TRBV10-1,.,TGCGCCAGCAGATATTGGCCTAGTACTCTAAAAGATACGCAGTATTTT,CASRYWPSTLKDTQYF
.,TRBJ2-1,TRBV5-4,.,TGTGCCAGCAGCGGCCGAGGCGGGGCTAATGAGCAGTTCTTC,CASSGRGGANEQFF
.,TRBJ1-1,TRBV7-9,TRBD1,TGTGCCAGCAGACGGACAGGGGGCGAGGGAGCTTTCTTT,CASRRTGGEGAFF
.,TRBJ2-1,TRBV5-1,.,TGCGCCAGCAGCTTGGGGGGATCGGGGTTGGCCGGCAATGAGCAGTTCTTC,CASSLGGSGLAGNEQFF
.,TRBJ2-5,TRBV7-2,.,TGTGCCAGCAGCTTCAGATCGGAGACCCAGTACTTC,CASSFRSETQYF
.,TRBJ2-1,TRBV29-1,TRBD2,TGCAGCGTTGAGGGGGCTAGCGGGGTCCCGCTCTCCTACAATGAGCAGTTCTTC,CSVEGASGVPLSYNEQFF
.,TRBJ1-1,TRBV28,.,TGTGCCAGCAGCTCTAGGCGGGGGCTAAGGGTTGAAGCTTTCTTT,CASSSRRGLRVEAFF
once,TRBJ2-5,TRBV7-3,TRBD2,TGTGCCAGCAGCCCGAATCATTTGGCAGGCAATTTGGGGGGGGTTCAAGAGACCCAGTACTTC,CASSPNHLAGNLGGVQETQYF
.,TRBJ1-6,TRBV5-1,TRBD1,TGCGCCAGCAGCCCAGGGGGAATCCTACCCCTCCACTTT,CASSPGGILPLHF
.,TRBJ1-5,TRBV9,.,TGTGCCAGCAGCGAGGGGACTAATAGCAATCAGCCCCAGCATTTT,CASSEGTNSNQPQHF
.,TRBJ2-3,TRBV10-3,.,TGTGCCATCAGTGAGGACTACACTAGCACAGATACGCAGTATTTT,CAISEDYTSTDTQYF
medium-sized,TRBJ2-1,TRBV5-6,.,TGTGCCAGCAGCTCGCCCTCGCAGGGCCTCCTATACAATGAGCAGTTCTTC,CASSSPSQGLLYNEQFF
.,TRBJ2-2,TRBV12-5,.,TGTGCTAGTGCCCTAGAAACCGGGGAGCTGTTTTTT,CASALETGELFF
.,TRBJ2-1,TRBV28,.,TGTGCCAGCAGTTATAGCGTGTACAATGAGCAGTTCTTC,CASSYSVYNEQFF
.,TRBJ2-1,TRBV10-3,TRBD1,TGTGCCATCAGTGACGTTCCGGGACAGGGGGCTTACAATGAGCAGTTCTTC,CAISDVPGQGAYNEQFF
medium-sized,TRBJ1-5,TRBV27,TRBD1,TGTGCCACCCTTCCGGGACAGCCAAACTATAGCAATCAGCCCCAGCATTTT,CATLPGQPNYSNQPQHF
.,TRBJ1-1,TRBV10-3,.,TGTGCCAGCAGTTACGAGGATGTGAACACTGAAGCTTTCTTT,CASSYEDVNTEAFF
.,TRBJ2-5,TRBV7-2,TRBD2,TGTGCCAGCAGCTTAGCAGCGGGAGGGCCGAGAGAGACCCAGTACTTC,CASSLAAGGPRETQYF
.,TRBJ2-7,TRBV5-1,.,TGCGCCAGCAGCTTGGAATCTTCGGCGGTCGAGCAGTACTTC,CASSLESSAVEQYF
.,TRBJ2-7,TRBV6-5,TRBD2,TGTGCCAGCACGATTGGGACTAGCGGGAGTTACGAGCAGTACTTC,CASTIGTSGSYEQYF
.,TRBJ1-1,TRBV5-1,.,TGCGCCAGCAGCTTGGGTCAGCGGGACACTGAAGCTTTCTTT,CASSLGQRDTEAFF
.,TRBJ2-7,TRBV29-1,.,TGCAGCGCCCGGGACACCGCCTACGAGCAGTACTTC,CSARDTAYEQYF
.,TRBJ2-5,TRBV28,.,TGTGCCAGCAGTTCGCCGGGTGAGACCTTAGAGACCCAGTACTTC,CASSSPGETLETQYF
once,TRBJ2-7,TRBV7-2,TRBD1,TGTGCCAGCAGCTTAGAAGGGGGCCCGTACGAGCAGTACTTC,CASSLEGGPYEQYF
.,TRBJ1-2,TRBV10-2,.,TGCGCAGCGACCGGAGGTGGGCTACGTAGCGGCTACACCTTC,CAATGGGLRSGYTF
few,TRBJ1-2,TRBV2,.,TGTGCCAGCAGAGAATCTCGAACCGGGGCTAACTATGGCTACACCTTC,CASRESRTGANYGYTF
.,TRBJ1-5,TRBV5-4,.,TGTGCCAGCAGCTTAGGGGGGGGAATGGATAGCAATCAGCCCCAGCATTTT,CASSLGGGMDSNQPQHF
.,TRBJ1-4,TRBV29-1,.,TGCAGCGCCTCGGAGGGGAAATCTAATAATGAAAAACTGTTTTTT,CSASEGKSNNEKLFF
.,TRBJ2-7,TRBV14,.,TGTGCCAGCAGCTCCCGGAGTTTGGGCTACGAGCAGTACTTC,CASSSRSLGYEQYF
.,TRBJ1-2,TRBV23-1,.,TGCGCCAGCGGTGACGACACCTACTATGGCTACACCTTC,CASGDDTYYGYTF
.,TRBJ2-5,TRBV7-9,.,TGTGCCAGCAGCTTAGTTCCAGAACAAGAGACCCAGTACTTC,CASSLVPEQETQYF